Sequencing of this T cell receptor beta chain was carried out in a study of regulatory and conventional T cells in RAG deficiency. Overall study findings and caveats: In Omenn syndrome, Treg and Tconv repertoires overlapped >90%. Treg unique TCR beta sequences were about 92-fold fewer in Omenn syndrome and CID/AS patients than controls. Control T-cell subsets had markedly higher Shannon entropy and lower Simpson indices than RAG-deficient patients.

Conventional CD4+ T cells were sorted from blood as CD25-low CD127-high cells. V shed 4 bases and J 5 bases; nucleotides not matched to a gene: 11. The CDR3 runs to 16 residues. Germline V lookup: CDR1 SGHRS, CDR2 YFSETQ. Points on this clone: The antigen is undetermined.

Assay: immunoSEQ multiplex PCR; the TCRdb copy retains only in-frame clones and omits some. The sample records roughly 35,000 clones, roughly three quarters being singletons. This sample was also put to use in a study of regulatory T cells. This second study notes: Amplification used 52 TRBV primers and 13 TRBJ primers. In patients, unique TRB V-J pairs were restricted and V/J usage skewed, especially in Tregs.

The source material was CD4+ effector T cells sorted from blood. The genes are TRBV5-1 and TRBJ2-2, with 7 bases aligning to TRBD2. The clonotype was recovered from a human donor in good health. CDR3: CASSPLGRGTTGELFF. The CDR3 bases are TGCGCCAGCAGCCCCCTGGGGCGGGGGACTACCGGGGAGCTGTTTTTT.